These 18 T cell receptor beta chains were all obtained from the same sample, sequenced in a study of shared T cell receptors in the human thymus. Some clones are missing from TCRdb's copy, which holds only in-frame ones; the method was immunoSEQ multiplex PCR. There are hundreds of thousands of clones in the sample; over 75% occur only once, and 0.0094% lies in the top ten. This same sample was also taken into another study, of human thymus T cells.

Sequencing input: thymocytes. These receptors all come from a boy younger than two with a congenital heart defect.

V is TRBV4-3 and J is TRBJ2-3; D is unresolved. The germline V gene has CDR1 LGHNA and CDR2 YSLEER. V was pared by 4 bases and J by 1 base, with 6 bases between. The CDR3 runs 13 residues. The CDR3 DNA reads TGCGCCAGCAGCCCCCAGGGCACAGATACGCAGTATTTT. Translating it yields CASSPQGTDTQYF.

The gene calls are TRBV4-1 and TRBJ1-5, with TRBD1 as a possible D gene (5 bases). V gave up 0 bases and J gave up 5 bases, with 20 bases separating them. CDR3 length equals 18 residues. Germline loops: CDR1 MGHRA, CDR2 YSYEKL. DNA for the CDR3: TGCGCCAGCAGCCAAGACCCCAACGCCGACAGTGTGGATCAGCCCCAGCATTTT. Protein product: CASSQDPNADSVDQPQHF.

The chain combines TRBV5-6 with TRBJ1-2, with 7 bases lining up with TRBD1. This CDR3 comprises 14 residues. In germline, CDR1 is SGHDT, CDR2 YYEEEE. V lost 0 bases and J lost 5; bases outside the gene matches: 4. CDR3 region: CASSLDRGRYGYTF. The DNA of the CDR3 is TGTGCCAGCAGCTTGGACAGGGGCAGATATGGCTACACCTTC. Full variable domain (missing parts from reference TRBV5-6 and TRBJ1-2): DAGVTQSPTHLIKTRGQQVTLRCSPKSGHDTVSWYQQALGQGPQFIFQYYEEEERQRGNFPDRFSGHQFPNYSSELNVNALLLGDSALYLCASSLDRGRYGYTFGSGTRLTVV.

This clone turned up a few times. The rearrangement links TRBV30 to TRBJ1-1, with D unclear. Germline V gene sequence: CDR1 GTSNPN, CDR2 SVGIG (reference sequence). The ends were cut back, 4 bases at V and 0 bases at J, with 15 bases in the middle. The CDR3 spans 15 residues. The CDR3 reads CAWTPGENMNTEAFF. The CDR3 DNA is TGTGCCTGGACCCCGGGAGAAAACATGAACACTGAAGCTTTCTTT. The complete variable domain, with remaining parts taken from reference TRBV30 and TRBJ1-1, reads SQTIHQWPATLVQPVGSPLSLECTVEGTSNPNLYWYRQAAGRGLQLLFYSVGIGQISSEVPQNLSASRPQDRQFILSSKKLLLSDSGFYLCAWTPGENMNTEAFFGQGTRLTVV.

The V gene is TRBV5-1, the J gene TRBJ1-6; a possible D gene is TRBD1 (6 bases). The CDR3 runs 14 residues. Germline-derived CDR1 and CDR2 are SGHRS and YFSETQ. Trimming pared 2 bases from V and 8 bases from J, leaving 11 bases between. The CDR3 DNA sequence: TGCGCCAGCAGCTTACAGGGTTGGGATTCACCCCTCCACTTT. Protein: CASSLQGWDSPLHF.

Only one count was recorded for this clone. The chain combines TRBV5-1 with TRBJ1-6; 9 nucleotides agree with TRBD1. Looked up from germline, CDR1 is SGHRS and CDR2 is YFSETQ. The length of the CDR3 is 22 residues. Trimming at V came to 2 bases and at J to 4 bases, leaving 22 bases not matched to a gene. CDR3 in amino acids: CASSLSPTLPLGTGWYNSPLHF. In DNA form, the CDR3 reads TGCGCCAGCAGCTTATCCCCGACTCTCCCCCTAGGGACAGGGTGGTATAATTCACCCCTCCACTTT.

V is TRBV9 and J is TRBJ2-4; 11 bases fit TRBD2. V shed 3 bases and J 0 bases; nucleotides not matched to a gene: 8. The germline CDR1 and CDR2 sequences are SGDLS and YYNGEE. The CDR3 has 18 residues. CDR3 nucleotides: TGTGCCAGCAGCGCTGGGACTAGCGGAACCTTAGCCAAAAACATTCAGTACTTC. The encoded protein is CASSAGTSGTLAKNIQYF.

The rearrangement links TRBV6-6 to TRBJ1-1, with unresolved D. The CDR3 is 13 amino acids. The germline V gene encodes CDR1 MNHNY and CDR2 SVGAGI (reference sequence). Trimming stripped 4 bases from V and 9 bases from J, with 15 bases between. CDR3 in amino acids: CASSLISTGKAFF. CDR3 in DNA: TGTGCCAGCAGTTTAATATCGACGGGAAAAGCTTTCTTT.

This clone was counted once. V and J are TRBV27 and TRBJ2-1, with 11 bases identical to TRBD1. The germline V gene encodes CDR1 MNHEY and CDR2 SMNVEV (reference sequence). V was pared by 3 bases and J by 4 bases, with 11 bases of the junction left unmatched. There are 18 residues in the CDR3. The CDR3 region is CASSFGGGGTGGYNEQFF. Written as DNA, the CDR3 is TGTGCCAGCAGTTTCGGGGGAGGGGGGACAGGGGGATACAATGAGCAGTTCTTC.

The chain recombines TRBV11-2 with TRBJ1-1; D ambiguous. The germline gives CDR1 SGHAT, CDR2 FQNNGV. The V and J ends lost 4 bases and 0 bases respectively, with 12 bases between them. The CDR3 is made up of 15 amino acids. CDR3 in DNA: TGTGCCAGCAGCTCACAACTACCTTTGAACACTGAAGCTTTCTTT. Translating gives CASSSQLPLNTEAFF.

V is TRBV7-8 and J is TRBJ1-6, with D uncertain. The CDR3 covers 15 residues. Trimming cost V 6 bases and J 7 bases, with 16 bases left between them. Germline V gene data show CDR1 as SGHVS and CDR2 as FQNEAQ. The CDR3 sequence: CASSLLRDQNSPLHF. The CDR3 nucleotides are TGTGCCAGCAGTCTACTCCGGGATCAAAATTCACCCCTCCACTTT.

A remark on this clone: In the same sample, other DNA sequences code for this CDR3. V gene TRBV4-3 combines with J gene TRBJ2-7, with D unclear. The CDR3 has 14 residues. V lost 0 bases, J lost 4 bases, and 10 bases lay in between. Germline-derived CDR1 and CDR2 are LGHNA and YSLEER. Here the CDR3 reads CASSQDSRGYEQYF. DNA of the CDR3: TGCGCCAGCAGCCAAGATTCTCGAGGATACGAGCAGTACTTC.

The V and J genes are TRBV18 and TRBJ2-7; a weak D match, TRBD2 (5 bases). Trimming removed 9 bases at V and 7 bases at J, with 13 bases between. This CDR3 comprises 11 residues. Germline assignment: CDR1 KGHSH and CDR2 LQKENI. CDR3 in DNA: TGTGCCAGTCGGGGAAAAGGTGAGCAGTACTTC. Protein product: CASRGKGEQYF.

The chain combines TRBV5-4 with TRBJ1-2; TRBD1 aligns across 7 bases. V dropped 4 bases and J dropped 2; count of bases not matched to a gene: 5. In germline, CDR1 is SGHNT, CDR2 YYREEE (reference sequence). The CDR3 extends over 14 amino acids. CDR3 amino acids: CASSNKTGNYGYTF. The CDR3 nucleotides are TGTGCCAGCAGCAATAAGACAGGGAACTATGGCTACACCTTC.

The J gene is TRBJ2-1, the V gene TRBV28, with 8 positions matching TRBD2. The germline gives CDR1 MDHEN, CDR2 SYDVKM. The CDR3 has 12 residues. V lost 5 bases to trimming and J lost 10 bases; unmatched junction nucleotides: 4. CDR3 nucleotide sequence: TGTGCCAGCAGTAAGGGACTAGAGGAGCAGTTCTTC. It codes for CASSKGLEEQFF.

The chain combines TRBV2 with TRBJ2-7; tentative D call: TRBD2 (5 bases). CDR1 SNHLY and CDR2 FYNNEI come from the germline V gene. V was clipped by 10 bases and J by 3 bases, with 19 bases between them. The CDR3 extends over 14 amino acids. The CDR3 region is CATYPRPGSYEQYF. The CDR3 coding sequence is TGTGCCACCTACCCCCGCCCTGGGAGCTACGAGCAGTACTTC.

The rearrangement links TRBV9 to TRBJ2-3; 10 positions match TRBD2. After removal of 3 bases from V and 2 bases from J, the junction contained 6 bases not matched to a gene. Germline values: CDR1 SGDLS, CDR2 YYNGEE. This CDR3 has 16 amino acids. The CDR3 DNA follows: TGTGCCAGCAGCGATGCTAGCGGGAGCCACACAGATACGCAGTATTTT. Translation gives CASSDASGSHTDTQYF.

The chain joins TRBV9 to TRBJ2-5; tentative D call: TRBD2 (7 bases). Germline V CDR1 and CDR2: SGDLS, YYNGEE. V was pared by 4 bases and J by 2 bases, with 18 bases between. The CDR3 spans 16 residues. The CDR3 nucleotides read TGTGCCAGCAGCCCCTCACTGGGGGGGCTTCAAGAGACCCAGTACTTC. This encodes CASSPSLGGLQETQYF.